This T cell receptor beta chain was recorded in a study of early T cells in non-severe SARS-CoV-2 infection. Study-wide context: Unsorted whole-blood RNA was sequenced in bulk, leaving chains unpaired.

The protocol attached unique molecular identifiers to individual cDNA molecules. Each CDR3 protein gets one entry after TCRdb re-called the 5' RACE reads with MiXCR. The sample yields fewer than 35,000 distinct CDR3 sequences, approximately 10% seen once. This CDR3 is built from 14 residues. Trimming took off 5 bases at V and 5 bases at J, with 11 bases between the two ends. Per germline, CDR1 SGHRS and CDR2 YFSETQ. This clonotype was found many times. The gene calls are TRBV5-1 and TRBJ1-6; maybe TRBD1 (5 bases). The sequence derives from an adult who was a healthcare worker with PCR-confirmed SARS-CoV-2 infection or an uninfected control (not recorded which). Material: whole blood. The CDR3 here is CASRSTEDNSPLHF. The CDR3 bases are TGCGCCAGCAGATCGACAGAAGATAATTCACCCCTCCACTTT.